The 6 T cell receptor beta chains given below trace back to one sample, sequenced in a study of high-grade serous ovarian cancer treatment subgroups (dated by TCRdb to 2020 to 2023). Tumor samples were obtained before definitive surgery or chemotherapy. Library construction relied on the immunoSEQ multiplex PCR assay. TCRdb mirrors the immuneACCESS table, restricted to in-frame sequences. Some clones are absent from its copies; in checked studies, under half trace to an unresolved V gene, and the reason for the others is unknown. For this sample there are roughly 3,600 clones; over 65% appear just once. The ten largest clones add up to more than 14% of the sample. Sequenced: tumor tissue. These receptors came from a human donor with high-grade serous ovarian cancer.

The CDR3 reads CASSYSGGGRTEAFF. The CDR3 DNA sequence: TGTGCCAGCAGTTACTCCGGAGGGGGCCGGACTGAAGCTTTCTTT. The rearrangement joins TRBV6-5 to TRBJ1-1, with 7 bases identical to TRBD1. Trimming removed 0 bases from V and 5 bases from J; junction bases left unmatched: 6. Germline-derived CDR1 and CDR2 are MNHEY and SVGAGI. The CDR3 covers 15 residues.

This sequence joins TRBV11-2 and TRBJ2-7; 7 nucleotides agree with TRBD2. Unmatched junction bases numbered 15, after V lost 5 bases and J lost 2 bases. The CDR3 spans 17 residues. Germline CDR1 is SGHAT and CDR2 is FQNNGV. The CDR3 reads CASSPASGGDRAYEQYV. CDR3 DNA: TGTGCCAGCAGCCCGGCGTCTGGGGGGGACCGAGCCTACGAGCAGTACGTC.

The CDR3 region is CASSPNTGELFF. Here the CDR3 DNA reads TGTGCCAGCAGCCCAAACACCGGGGAGCTGTTTTTT. This sequence joins TRBV9 and TRBJ2-2; D unresolved. The V end was cut by 4 bases, the J end by 2 bases, with 3 bases between. CDR1 and CDR2 (germline): SGDLS, YYNGEE. This CDR3 is 12 amino acids long.

In its sample, this clone was seen a few times. The rearrangement uses TRBV10-3 and TRBJ2-7; 7 positions match TRBD1. Germline trimming cut 4 bases from V and 4 bases from J; bases unmatched to any gene: 1. Germline assignment: CDR1 ENHRY and CDR2 SYGVKD. The CDR3 length is 12 residues. The CDR3 region has the DNA TGTGCCATCAGTGGACAGGGTTACGAGCAGTACGTC. As protein: CAISGQGYEQYV.

The chain recombines TRBV19 with TRBJ1-2, with D possibly being TRBD1 (5 bases). CDR3 length: 14 residues. Trimming removed 7 bases from V and 5 bases from J, with 17 bases in between. The V gene's germline CDR1 is LNHDA and CDR2 SQIVND (reference sequence). CDR3 nucleotide sequence: TGTGCCAGTAAGAGAGGACCCAGGGATTATGGCTACACCTTC. It specifies CASKRGPRDYGYTF.

The chain uses TRBV11-1 and TRBJ1-1, with D possibly being TRBD1 (5 bases). The V end lost 5 bases, the J end lost 11 bases, and 21 bases lay between the germline ends. Germline V gene sequence: CDR1 SGHAT, CDR2 FQDESV (reference sequence). There are 14 residues in the CDR3. CDR3 sequence reads: CASSIAGANRGAFF. In nucleotides, the CDR3 is TGTGCCAGCAGCATTGCCGGGGCCAACCGTGGGGCTTTCTTT.